The entry below gives a single TCR beta chain sequence along with its context. What it binds is not known. The CDR3 sequence is 20 residues long. Germline values: CDR1 LNHDA, CDR2 SQIVND (reference sequence). The junction had 22 bases not matched to a gene; V was cut back by 1 base and J by 5 bases. Sequenced by immunoSEQ multiplex PCR; TCRdb stores in-frame clones only, minus some. The sample has around 130,000 clones, 90% seen once. These data belong to a study of T cell responses to AZD1222 COVID-19 vaccine. Regarding the study as a whole: The CD4 TCRs associated with vaccination extended across spike and predominated at 160-218 and 743-854. At baseline, seropositivity was found in only 6 or 7 AZD1222 recipients.

The J gene is TRBJ1-1, the V gene TRBV19; 7 nucleotides line up with TRBD1. The sequencing used peripheral blood, collected 28 days after the second dose of the MenACWY control vaccine. The sequence was collected from an adult who received the MenACWY meningococcal vaccine as a control. For the CDR3, the DNA is TGTGCCAGTAGTATAGCCCTACTGACAGGGCTTGGGGTTGATATTACTGAAGCTTTCTTT. Encoded protein: CASSIALLTGLGVDITEAFF.